Shown below are 21 T cell receptor beta chains from a single sample sequenced in a study of human T cells and chemical hapten exposure. In TCRdb, the RACE reads were re-called with MiXCR into one record per CDR3 protein. In the table there are some 400,000 distinct CDR3 sequences, approximately 5% of which are singletons. As to time point: patch test 1, 2 weeks after DPC sensitization. The treatment is: therapeutic diphenylcyclopropenone sensitization with weekly scalp DPC. The specimen was whole blood, collected in connection with sensitization to the hapten diphenylcyclopropenone (DPC). These receptor sequences come from a woman between 45 and 60 years old with alopecia areata. Some clones in this sample may be carry-over from other donors' samples.

This clonotype was counted ten times or more. This sequence joins TRBV6-1 and TRBJ1-5; 10 bases map to TRBD1. Germline CDR1 MNHNS, CDR2 SASEGT. Trimming at V came to 7 bases and at J to 2 bases, leaving 17 bases not matched to a gene. The CDR3 has 19 residues. In nucleotides, the CDR3 is TGTGCCAGCAACACGGGACAGGGGCCGGGGGTCAGAGGCAATCAGCCCCAGCATTTT. This codes for CASNTGQGPGVRGNQPQHF.

In its sample, this clonotype was seen a few times. The chain links TRBV12-3 or TRBV12-4 to TRBJ1-5; the match to TRBD1 covers 8 bases. Trimming removed 5 bases from V and 2 bases from J; junction bases left unmatched: 2. The CDR3 extends over 14 amino acids. CDR3 sequence reads: CASSHRGGNQPQHF. The CDR3 nucleotides are TGTGCCAGCAGTCACAGGGGGGGCAATCAGCCCCAGCATTTT.

This clonotype was observed many times. The gene calls are TRBV4-2 and TRBJ2-7; the D gene is possibly TRBD1 (6 bases). CDR3 length: 13 residues. Per germline, CDR1 LGHNA and CDR2 YNFKEQ. V lost 1 base and J lost 5, with 9 bases in between. The DNA of the CDR3 is TGTGCCAGCAGCCAAGGGGGGCCAGACGAGCAGTACTTC. Its translation: CASSQGGPDEQYF.

Many counts were recorded for this clonotype. The chain has TRBV7-2 and TRBJ2-3; no reliable D call. The V gene lost 5 bases and the J gene lost 2 bases, with 11 bases spanning the gap. In germline, CDR1 is SGHTA, CDR2 FQGNSA. This CDR3 spans 14 amino acids. CDR3 coding DNA: TGTGCCAGCAGCCCCGATGTAGCCACAGATACGCAGTATTTT. Amino acids: CASSPDVATDTQYF. Variable domain in full (rest from reference TRBV7-2 and TRBJ2-3): GAGVSQSPSNKVTEKGKDVELRCDPISGHTALYWYRQSLGQGLEFLIYFQGNSAPDKSGLPSDRFSAERTGGSVSTLTIQRTQQEDSAVYLCASSPDVATDTQYFGPGTRLTVL.

In this sample, this clonotype turned up a few times. The J gene is TRBJ2-6, the V gene TRBV9, with D perhaps TRBD1 (5 bases). Trimming shortened V by 3 bases and J by 0 bases, and 10 bases separated the two germline ends. The CDR3 is made up of 16 amino acids. The germline CDR1 and CDR2 sequences are SGDLS and YYNGEE. CDR3 nucleotide sequence: TGTGCCAGCAGCGAGGGGCGGAACTCTGGGGCCAACGTCCTGACTTTC. Protein product: CASSEGRNSGANVLTF.

This clonotype was observed a handful of times. CDR3 in DNA: TGTGCCAGCAGTCGACAGTCACACCTTAATGAAAAACTGTTTTTT. Amino acid sequence: CASSRQSHLNEKLFF. The V gene is TRBV7-8, the J gene TRBJ1-4, with D possibly matching TRBD1 (5 bases). V was shortened by 6 bases and J by 4 bases, with 15 bases between the two germline ends. The length of the CDR3 is 15 residues. The V gene's germline CDR1 is SGHVS and CDR2 FQNEAQ.

J is TRBJ1-3 and V is TRBV15, with D unclear. V lost 2 bases, J lost 0 bases, and 8 bases lay in between. Per the germline V gene, CDR1 is LNHNV and CDR2 is YYDKDF (reference sequence). CDR3 length: 15 residues. The CDR3 protein is CATSRLADSGNTIYF. Written as DNA, the CDR3 is TGTGCCACCAGCAGACTCGCGGACTCTGGAAACACCATATATTTT.

This clonotype was picked up many times. This chain connects TRBV4-1 to TRBJ1-2; weak D call: TRBD1 (6 bases). V dropped 0 bases and J dropped 3 bases, with 17 bases sitting between them. The CDR3 length is 17 residues. CDR1 is MGHRA, CDR2 YSYEKL, per germline. The CDR3 sequence: CASSQDRSGAQDYGYTF. The CDR3 bases are TGCGCCAGCAGCCAAGATCGGTCGGGGGCGCAGGACTATGGCTACACCTTC.

This clonotype was recorded at least ten times. The chain joins TRBV7-8 to TRBJ2-1, with D tentatively TRBD1 (5 bases). Germline V gene sequence: CDR1 SGHVS, CDR2 FQNEAQ. Trimming cost V 1 base and J 4 bases, with 14 bases left between them. This CDR3 has 16 residues. The CDR3 DNA reads TGTGCCAGCAGCTTAGGACCTCTAAGGGGTTACAATGAGCAGTTCTTC. This encodes CASSLGPLRGYNEQFF.

This clonotype has ten or more counts. The chain is built from TRBV20-1 and TRBJ2-1; D is perhaps TRBD1 (6 bases). Trimming removed 5 bases from V and 7 bases from J, with 21 bases in between. The CDR3 sequence is 15 residues long. The V gene's germline CDR1 is DFQATT and CDR2 SNEGSKA (reference sequence). This chain's CDR3 is CSALPRGTPTNEQFF. The CDR3 nucleotides are TGCAGTGCTCTGCCGAGGGGGACCCCTACAAATGAGCAGTTCTTC.

The genes are TRBV7-2 and TRBJ1-4; D is possibly TRBD1 (5 bases). Trimming shortened V by 0 bases and J by 5 bases, and 10 bases separated the two germline ends. The CDR3 contains 15 residues. CDR1 is SGHTA, CDR2 FQGNSA, per germline. In DNA form, the CDR3 reads TGTGCCAGCAGCTTAGCGTGGGGCAAAAATGAAAAACTGTTTTTT. Translation gives CASSLAWGKNEKLFF.

The V and J genes are TRBV13 and TRBJ2-5, with D tentatively TRBD2 (5 bases). Per the germline V gene, CDR1 is PRHDT and CDR2 is FYEKMQ (reference sequence). Trimming pared 6 bases from V and 5 bases from J, leaving 16 bases between. The CDR3 runs to 14 residues. The CDR3 DNA follows: TGTGCCAGCAGTCAAAGCGGAATCCCCGAGACCCAGTACTTC. This gives the protein CASSQSGIPETQYF.

This clonotype was observed a handful of times. The chain uses TRBV29-1 and TRBJ2-7; 7 nucleotides line up with TRBD1. The CDR3 length is 12 residues. After removal of 6 bases from V and 7 bases from J, the junction contained 9 bases not matched to a gene. Germline V gene lookup returns CDR1 SQVTM and CDR2 ANQGSEA. CDR3 nucleotide sequence: TGCAGCGTAGGGCAGGGGGTGGGTGAGCAGTACTTC. The encoded protein is CSVGQGVGEQYF.

Only a few counts were recorded for this clonotype. This CDR3 is CASSLAGGQGAYEQYF. The CDR3 nucleotides read TGTGCCAGCAGCTTAGCCGGAGGACAGGGGGCCTACGAGCAGTACTTC. The chain recombines TRBV11-2 with TRBJ2-7; 10 bases are shared with TRBD1. The CDR3 extends over 16 amino acids. CDR1 SGHAT and CDR2 FQNNGV come from the germline V gene. V shed 1 base, J shed 2 bases, and the junction held 5 bases outside the gene matches.

As to this clonotype: The DNA is omitted, as the CDR3 cannot be located on it reliably, and the CDR3 follows TCRdb's listing. The V gene is TRBV6-6, the J gene TRBJ1-6. Per the germline V gene, CDR1 is MNHNY and CDR2 is SVGAGI (reference sequence). Inclusive of both ends, the CDR3 amounts to 14 amino acids. This chain's CDR3 is CASSSSGENSPLHF.

In this sample, this clonotype turned up many times. The genes are TRBV5-1 and TRBJ1-1; D is undetermined. Germline CDR1 reads SGHRS; CDR2 reads YFSETQ. The CDR3 covers 12 residues. V was clipped by 1 base and J by 4 bases, with 5 bases between them. The CDR3 region has the DNA TGCGCCAGCAGCTTGCTCGGCACTGAAGCTTTCTTT. Its translation: CASSLLGTEAFF.

This clonotype was observed many times. The genes are TRBV29-1 and TRBJ1-1; no reliable D call. Germline V gene lookup returns CDR1 SQVTM and CDR2 ANQGSEA. V was shortened by 3 bases and J by 1 base, with 6 bases between the two germline ends. This CDR3 is built from 12 residues. The CDR3 loop reads CSVEEGNTEAFF. CDR3 nucleotides: TGCAGCGTTGAGGAGGGGAACACTGAAGCTTTCTTT.

This chain connects TRBV5-1 to TRBJ2-7, with D unresolved. This CDR3 has 11 residues. Germline V gene lookup returns CDR1 SGHRS and CDR2 YFSETQ. V lost 3 bases, J lost 6 bases, and 7 bases lay in between. CDR3 DNA sequence: TGCGCCAGCAGCTCGGGCTTCGAGCAGTACTTC. It encodes CASSSGFEQYF.

This clonotype showed up many times. The chain has TRBV7-2 and TRBJ2-1, with D perhaps TRBD2 (6 bases). The CDR3 spans 13 residues. V was shortened by 2 bases and J by 6 bases, with 8 bases between the two germline ends. CDR1 and CDR2 from the germline V gene are SGHTA and FQGNSA. CDR3 amino acids: CASSLFGGNEQFF. In nucleotides, the CDR3 is TGTGCCAGCAGCTTATTCGGGGGCAATGAGCAGTTCTTC.

CDR3: CASSQSGQSYEQYF. CDR3 nucleotide sequence: TGTGCCAGCAGCCAATCGGGACAGTCGTACGAGCAGTACTTC. V usage is TRBV4-2 and J usage is TRBJ2-7, with 7 bases fitting TRBD1. The germline gives CDR1 LGHNA, CDR2 YNFKEQ. There are 14 residues in the CDR3. V trimming: 2 bases; J trimming: 4 bases; junction bases outside the gene matches: 5.

This clonotype was recorded at least ten times. The rearrangement joins TRBV20-1 to TRBJ2-5, with 8 bases matching TRBD1. CDR1 is DFQATT, CDR2 SNEGSKA, per germline (reference sequence). Unmatched junction bases numbered 2, after V lost 1 base and J lost 4 bases. The CDR3 length is 13 residues. The CDR3, as DNA: TGCAGTGCTAGAGGGGACAGGAGAGAGACCCAGTACTTC. It encodes CSARGDRRETQYF.